A selection of T cell receptor beta chains follows, all from one sample in a study of blood T cell repertoires in COVID-19. Sequencing used immunoSEQ multiplex PCR; TCRdb keeps in-frame clones, though not all of them. The sample holds roughly 200,000 clones, around 86% seen once. The sequencing sample was made of PBMCs or T cells enriched from blood (not recorded which). These receptors were taken from a man in his thirties or forties in a cohort exposed to, infected with or recovered from COVID-19 (not recorded which). The CDR3 runs from the conserved cysteine through the conserved F or W. D genes are given only for firm matches. Clone size is given for some rows only: seen once, a few or many times, or a class if the clone is expanded.

D gene: NA
J gene: TRBJ2-1
V gene: TRBV15
CDR3 length: 13
clone size: NA
CDR3 protein: CATSRPRYNEQFF
CDR3 DNA: TGTGCCACCAGCAGACCCCGCTACAATGAGCAGTTCTTC

D gene: NA
J gene: TRBJ2-1
V gene: TRBV4-1
CDR3 length: 15
clone size: NA
CDR3 protein: CASSLDKSSYNEQFF
CDR3 DNA: TGCGCCAGCAGCCTGGACAAGAGCTCCTACAATGAGCAGTTCTTC

D gene: TRBD2
J gene: TRBJ2-7
V gene: TRBV14
CDR3 length: 15
clone size: NA
CDR3 protein: CASSLLTSGLYEQYF
CDR3 DNA: TGTGCCAGCAGCCTACTGACTAGCGGATTATACGAGCAGTACTTC

D gene: NA
J gene: TRBJ2-5
V gene: TRBV29-1
CDR3 length: 11
clone size: NA
CDR3 protein: CSVPIVGAQYF
CDR3 DNA: TGCAGCGTTCCGATCGTCGGGGCCCAGTACTTC

D gene: TRBD1
J gene: TRBJ1-5
V gene: TRBV18
CDR3 length: 17
clone size: NA
CDR3 protein: CASSAYSGTGNNQPQHF
CDR3 DNA: TGTGCCAGCTCAGCATACTCCGGGACAGGGAACAATCAGCCCCAGCATTTT

D gene: NA
J gene: TRBJ2-3
V gene: TRBV18
CDR3 length: 14
clone size: once
CDR3 protein: CASSPRRESDTQYF
CDR3 DNA: TGTGCCAGCTCACCCAGACGGGAGTCAGATACGCAGTATTTT

D gene: NA
J gene: TRBJ2-2
V gene: TRBV7-2
CDR3 length: 14
clone size: NA
CDR3 protein: CASSLVASTGELFF
CDR3 DNA: TGTGCCAGCAGCTTAGTGGCCTCCACCGGGGAGCTGTTTTTT

D gene: TRBD1
J gene: TRBJ1-6
V gene: TRBV6-1
CDR3 length: 13
clone size: once
CDR3 protein: CASREGQGLPLHF
CDR3 DNA: TGTGCCAGCAGGGAAGGACAGGGGTTACCCCTCCACTTT

D gene: NA
J gene: TRBJ2-2
V gene: TRBV6-4
CDR3 length: 14
clone size: NA
CDR3 protein: CASSPQLFSGELFF
CDR3 DNA: TGTGCCAGCAGTCCCCAGTTATTTTCCGGGGAGCTGTTTTTT

D gene: TRBD2
J gene: TRBJ2-5
V gene: TRBV3-1/TRBV3-2
CDR3 length: 16
clone size: once
CDR3 protein: CASSPLGLAGAETQYF
CDR3 DNA: TGTGCCAGCAGCCCGCTAGGGCTAGCGGGAGCGGAGACCCAGTACTTC

D gene: TRBD2
J gene: TRBJ2-3
V gene: TRBV7-9
CDR3 length: 16
clone size: NA
CDR3 protein: CASSPRGGAVTDTQYF
CDR3 DNA: TGTGCCAGCAGCCCCCGGGGAGGGGCGGTCACAGATACGCAGTATTTT

D gene: NA
J gene: TRBJ2-2
V gene: TRBV9
CDR3 length: 12
clone size: NA
CDR3 protein: CASSPESGELFF
CDR3 DNA: TGTGCCAGCAGCCCTGAGAGCGGGGAGCTGTTTTTT

D gene: NA
J gene: TRBJ2-2
V gene: TRBV6-2/TRBV6-3
CDR3 length: 16
clone size: few
CDR3 protein: CASSYKALAKGGELFF
CDR3 DNA: TGTGCCAGCAGTTACAAGGCCCTAGCCAAAGGCGGGGAGCTGTTTTTT

D gene: NA
J gene: TRBJ1-3
V gene: TRBV7-9
CDR3 length: 17
clone size: NA
CDR3 protein: CASSHLGMGATGNTIYF
CDR3 DNA: TGTGCCAGCAGCCACCTAGGCATGGGGGCCACTGGAAACACCATATATTTT

D gene: TRBD2
J gene: TRBJ2-7
V gene: TRBV9
CDR3 length: 15
clone size: NA
CDR3 protein: CASSVAGTSGYEQYF
CDR3 DNA: TGTGCCAGCAGCGTAGCTGGGACTAGCGGCTACGAGCAGTACTTC

D gene: TRBD1
J gene: TRBJ1-2
V gene: TRBV19
CDR3 length: 15
clone size: once
CDR3 protein: CASSFRTGANYGYTF
CDR3 DNA: TGTGCCAGTAGTTTCCGGACAGGGGCTAACTATGGCTACACCTTC

D gene: NA
J gene: TRBJ2-4
V gene: TRBV28
CDR3 length: 15
clone size: NA
CDR3 protein: CASSFYSLAKNIQYF
CDR3 DNA: TGTGCCAGCAGTTTTTATTCTCTCGCCAAAAACATTCAGTACTTC

D gene: NA
J gene: TRBJ2-3
V gene: TRBV9
CDR3 length: 15
clone size: NA
CDR3 protein: CASSPRTDYTDTQYF
CDR3 DNA: TGTGCCAGCAGCCCCCGGACGGACTACACAGATACGCAGTATTTT

D gene: TRBD1
J gene: TRBJ1-2
V gene: TRBV4-2
CDR3 length: 13
clone size: NA
CDR3 protein: CASLGQGNYGYTF
CDR3 DNA: TGTGCCAGCCTAGGACAGGGGAACTATGGCTACACCTTC

D gene: NA
J gene: TRBJ1-1
V gene: TRBV6-2/TRBV6-3
CDR3 length: 14
clone size: NA
CDR3 protein: CASSYRQAITEAFF
CDR3 DNA: TGTGCCAGCAGTTACCGCCAGGCGATCACTGAAGCTTTCTTT

D gene: NA
J gene: TRBJ2-1
V gene: TRBV4-1
CDR3 length: 14
clone size: NA
CDR3 protein: CASSQDSRAIWQFF
CDR3 DNA: TGCGCCAGCAGCCAAGATTCGCGAGCTATTTGGCAGTTCTTC

D gene: TRBD2
J gene: TRBJ2-7
V gene: TRBV7-9
CDR3 length: 16
clone size: NA
CDR3 protein: CASSPPTSGPSYEQYF
CDR3 DNA: TGTGCCAGCAGCCCTCCGACTAGCGGGCCATCTTACGAGCAGTACTTC

D gene: NA
J gene: TRBJ2-3
V gene: TRBV14
CDR3 length: 14
clone size: NA
CDR3 protein: CASSPRGATYTQYF
CDR3 DNA: TGTGCCAGCAGCCCCCGTGGGGCAACCTATACGCAGTATTTT

D gene: TRBD1
J gene: TRBJ1-1
V gene: TRBV7-3
CDR3 length: 14
clone size: few
CDR3 protein: CASSLNPGGTEAFF
CDR3 DNA: TGTGCCAGCAGCCTCAACCCAGGGGGCACTGAAGCTTTCTTT

D gene: TRBD1
J gene: TRBJ1-5
V gene: TRBV15
CDR3 length: 16
clone size: NA
CDR3 protein: CATSGERDRGNQPQHF
CDR3 DNA: TGTGCCACCAGCGGAGAACGGGACAGGGGAAATCAGCCCCAGCATTTT

D gene: TRBD2
J gene: TRBJ2-2
V gene: TRBV4-1
CDR3 length: 17
clone size: NA
CDR3 protein: CASSHFSGRVNTGELFF
CDR3 DNA: TGCGCCAGCAGCCACTTTAGCGGGAGAGTAAACACCGGGGAGCTGTTTTTT

D gene: TRBD1
J gene: TRBJ1-3
V gene: TRBV11-2
CDR3 length: 18
clone size: NA
CDR3 protein: CASSSNRRERGQGNTIYF
CDR3 DNA: TGTGCCAGCAGCTCCAATCGTCGAGAGAGGGGGCAGGGAAACACCATATATTTT

D gene: NA
J gene: TRBJ2-2
V gene: TRBV9
CDR3 length: 15
clone size: once
CDR3 protein: CASSSSGFTTGELFF
CDR3 DNA: TGTGCCAGCAGCAGCAGCGGGTTTACCACCGGGGAGCTGTTTTTT

D gene: TRBD2
J gene: TRBJ2-7
V gene: TRBV7-2
CDR3 length: 19
clone size: NA
CDR3 protein: CASSLGIGLAGELVYEQYF
CDR3 DNA: TGTGCCAGCAGCTTAGGCATTGGACTAGCGGGAGAATTGGTCTACGAGCAGTACTTC

D gene: NA
J gene: TRBJ2-2
V gene: TRBV28
CDR3 length: 15
clone size: NA
CDR3 protein: CASYKAAKRSGELFF
CDR3 DNA: TGTGCCAGCTACAAGGCAGCAAAGCGGTCCGGGGAGCTGTTTTTT

D gene: TRBD1
J gene: TRBJ2-7
V gene: TRBV18
CDR3 length: 15
clone size: once
CDR3 protein: CASSSGQGFHYEQYF
CDR3 DNA: TGTGCCAGCTCATCGGGACAGGGCTTCCACTACGAGCAGTACTTC

D gene: TRBD1
J gene: TRBJ2-3
V gene: TRBV6-5
CDR3 length: 15
clone size: NA
CDR3 protein: CASRIRGLFSDTQYF
CDR3 DNA: TGTGCCAGCAGGATCAGGGGGCTTTTTTCAGATACGCAGTATTTT

D gene: NA
J gene: TRBJ1-1
V gene: TRBV27
CDR3 length: 13
clone size: NA
CDR3 protein: CASARHGGGVAFF
CDR3 DNA: TGTGCCAGCGCACGTCACGGCGGCGGGGTAGCTTTCTTT

D gene: TRBD2
J gene: TRBJ2-5
V gene: TRBV5-4
CDR3 length: 19
clone size: NA
CDR3 protein: CASSLGGGLAGGPQETQYF
CDR3 DNA: TGTGCCAGCAGCTTGGGCGGCGGTCTAGCGGGAGGGCCCCAAGAGACCCAGTACTTC

D gene: TRBD1
J gene: TRBJ2-7
V gene: TRBV6-5
CDR3 length: 14
clone size: once
CDR3 protein: CASSYSPTGNEQYF
CDR3 DNA: TGTGCCAGCAGTTACTCGCCGACAGGGAACGAGCAGTACTTC

D gene: TRBD2
J gene: TRBJ2-5
V gene: TRBV7-9
CDR3 length: 14
clone size: NA
CDR3 protein: CASSRGTRAETQYF
CDR3 DNA: TGTGCCAGCAGCAGGGGGACTAGAGCGGAGACCCAGTACTTC

D gene: NA
J gene: TRBJ2-3
V gene: TRBV12-3/TRBV12-4
CDR3 length: 13
clone size: NA
CDR3 protein: CASLGGITDTQYF
CDR3 DNA: TGTGCCAGCCTAGGAGGAATCACGGATACGCAGTATTTT

D gene: NA
J gene: TRBJ2-7
V gene: TRBV6-6
CDR3 length: 15
clone size: once
CDR3 protein: CASSYSGQRADEQYF
CDR3 DNA: TGTGCCAGCAGTTATTCAGGACAGCGTGCGGACGAGCAGTACTTC

D gene: NA
J gene: TRBJ1-2
V gene: TRBV7-2
CDR3 length: 14
clone size: NA
CDR3 protein: CASSSDRANYGYTF
CDR3 DNA: TGTGCCAGCAGCTCAGACAGAGCTAACTATGGCTACACCTTC

D gene: TRBD1
J gene: TRBJ1-2
V gene: TRBV7-9
CDR3 length: 14
clone size: NA
CDR3 protein: CASSFRTGVYGYTF
CDR3 DNA: TGTGCCAGCAGCTTTCGGACAGGAGTCTATGGCTACACCTTC

D gene: TRBD2
J gene: TRBJ2-7
V gene: TRBV4-2
CDR3 length: 14
clone size: few
CDR3 protein: CASSQAGGRDEQYF
CDR3 DNA: TGTGCCAGCAGCCAAGCGGGAGGGAGGGACGAGCAGTACTTC

D gene: NA
J gene: TRBJ2-7
V gene: TRBV27
CDR3 length: 15
clone size: NA
CDR3 protein: CASTSTRRDGYEQYF
CDR3 DNA: TGTGCCAGCACCTCAACCCGGCGGGATGGCTACGAGCAGTACTTC

D gene: NA
J gene: TRBJ1-4
V gene: TRBV4-2
CDR3 length: 12
clone size: few
CDR3 protein: CASSQLGEKLFF
CDR3 DNA: TGTGCCAGCAGCCAACTAGGAGAAAAACTGTTTTTT

D gene: NA
J gene: TRBJ1-2
V gene: TRBV5-4
CDR3 length: 15
clone size: NA
CDR3 protein: CASSPLGGVNYGYTF
CDR3 DNA: TGTGCCAGCAGCCCACTTGGAGGGGTTAACTATGGCTACACCTTC

D gene: NA
J gene: TRBJ2-1
V gene: TRBV5-1
CDR3 length: 16
clone size: NA
CDR3 protein: CASSSGWKLSYNEQFF
CDR3 DNA: TGCGCCAGCAGCTCGGGGTGGAAGCTGTCCTACAATGAGCAGTTCTTC

D gene: NA
J gene: TRBJ2-1
V gene: TRBV3-1/TRBV3-2
CDR3 length: 15
clone size: NA
CDR3 protein: CASSQGVGGRNEQFF
CDR3 DNA: TGTGCCAGCAGCCAAGGCGTGGGAGGCCGTAATGAGCAGTTCTTC

D gene: NA
J gene: TRBJ1-1
V gene: TRBV12-3/TRBV12-4
CDR3 length: 12
clone size: NA
CDR3 protein: CASCREDTEAFF
CDR3 DNA: TGTGCCAGCTGCAGGGAGGACACTGAAGCTTTCTTT

D gene: NA
J gene: TRBJ1-1
V gene: TRBV29-1
CDR3 length: 12
clone size: NA
CDR3 protein: CRGGGSDTEAFF
CDR3 DNA: TGCAGGGGCGGGGGGTCGGACACTGAAGCTTTCTTT

D gene: NA
J gene: TRBJ1-5
V gene: TRBV19
CDR3 length: 15
clone size: once
CDR3 protein: CASSIDGSGNQPQHF
CDR3 DNA: TGTGCCAGTAGTATAGATGGCTCAGGAAATCAGCCCCAGCATTTT

D gene: TRBD2
J gene: TRBJ2-1
V gene: TRBV24-1
CDR3 length: 16
clone size: NA
CDR3 protein: CATSEPGTSQYNEQFF
CDR3 DNA: TGTGCCACCAGTGAACCCGGGACTAGCCAGTACAATGAGCAGTTCTTC

D gene: NA
J gene: TRBJ2-3
V gene: TRBV5-5
CDR3 length: 12
clone size: NA
CDR3 protein: CASSPSLHTQYF
CDR3 DNA: TGTGCCAGCAGCCCTAGTTTACATACGCAGTATTTT

D gene: NA
J gene: TRBJ2-7
V gene: TRBV28
CDR3 length: 13
clone size: NA
CDR3 protein: CASSPQGSYEQYF
CDR3 DNA: TGTGCCAGCAGCCCCCAGGGTTCCTACGAGCAGTACTTC

D gene: TRBD2
J gene: TRBJ2-7
V gene: TRBV19
CDR3 length: 13
clone size: NA
CDR3 protein: CASRGLAGGQQYF
CDR3 DNA: TGTGCCAGTAGGGGGCTAGCGGGAGGGCAGCAGTACTTC

D gene: NA
J gene: TRBJ2-3
V gene: TRBV10-2
CDR3 length: 13
clone size: NA
CDR3 protein: CASHTRVTDTQYF
CDR3 DNA: TGCGCCAGCCATACTAGGGTCACAGATACGCAGTATTTT

D gene: TRBD1
J gene: TRBJ2-3
V gene: TRBV6-5
CDR3 length: 15
clone size: NA
CDR3 protein: CASSYGTGVSDTQYF
CDR3 DNA: TGTGCCAGCAGTTACGGGACAGGGGTCTCAGATACGCAGTATTTT